The sample holds a few counts of the clone carrying this TCR beta chain. Its cognate antigen is unknown. Per the germline V gene, CDR1 is SEHNR and CDR2 is FQNEAQ (reference sequence). CDR3 length equals 18 residues. V lost 4 bases, J lost 6 bases, and 16 bases stayed unmatched. The sample comes from a study of cytomegalovirus exposure and HLA in healthy donors. Study findings and constraints: In a later analysis, HLA-associated beta chains showed higher expansion and lower generation probabilities than comparable chains.

In the PCR, 60 Vbeta and 13 Jbeta primers were used. Original processing methods: Around 11 million shared chains were among the roughly 80 million unique TCR beta chains that a later analysis counted. The assay was immunoSEQ multiplex PCR, and TCRdb's table has in-frame clones only and misses some. The DNA was the basis for D and trimming; V, J and clone size are from that table. The table lists some 130,000 clones, 60% to 75% of them singletons, with 1.5% to 2% in the top ten. As for the donors, each was a healthy bone marrow donor. This donor lacks a recorded CMV serostatus. Sequenced material: PBMCs. V is TRBV7-9 and J is TRBJ2-3, with TRBD2 matching 10 bases. The TCR sequence derives from a human donor in good health. CDR3 region: CASSSTLTSGHRRDTQYF. The DNA for the CDR3 is TGTGCCAGCAGCTCCACCCTGACTAGCGGGCACCGCCGGGATACGCAGTATTTT.